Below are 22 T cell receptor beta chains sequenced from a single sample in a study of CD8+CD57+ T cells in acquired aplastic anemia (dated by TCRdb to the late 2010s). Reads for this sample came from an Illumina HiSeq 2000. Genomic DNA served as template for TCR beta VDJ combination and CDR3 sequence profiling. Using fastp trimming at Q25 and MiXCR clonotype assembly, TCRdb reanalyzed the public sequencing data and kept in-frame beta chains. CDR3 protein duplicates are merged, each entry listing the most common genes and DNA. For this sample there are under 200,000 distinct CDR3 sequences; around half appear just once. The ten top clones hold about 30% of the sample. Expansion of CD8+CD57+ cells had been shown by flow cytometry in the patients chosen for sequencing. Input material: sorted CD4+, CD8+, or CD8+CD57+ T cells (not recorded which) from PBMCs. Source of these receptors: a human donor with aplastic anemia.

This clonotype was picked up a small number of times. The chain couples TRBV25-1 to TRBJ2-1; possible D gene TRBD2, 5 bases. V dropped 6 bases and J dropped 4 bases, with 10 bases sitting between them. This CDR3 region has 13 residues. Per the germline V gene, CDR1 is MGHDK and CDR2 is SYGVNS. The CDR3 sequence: CASSVPGYNEQFF. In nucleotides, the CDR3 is TGTGCCAGCAGCGTCCCGGGGTACAATGAGCAGTTCTTC.

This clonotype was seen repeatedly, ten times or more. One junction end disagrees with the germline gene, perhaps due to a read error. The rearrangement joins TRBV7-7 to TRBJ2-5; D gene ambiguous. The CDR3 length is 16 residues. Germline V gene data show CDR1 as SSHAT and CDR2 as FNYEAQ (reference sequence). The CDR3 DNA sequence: TGTGCTAGCAGCTCCGCGCGGCTAGGTGCGCAAGAGACCCAGTACTTC. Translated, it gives CASSSARLGAQETQYF. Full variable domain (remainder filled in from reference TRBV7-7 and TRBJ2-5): GAGVSQSPRYKVTKRGQDVTLRCDPISSHATLYWYQQALGQGPEFLTYFNYEAQPDKSGLPSDRFSAERPEGSISTLTIQRTEQRDSAMYRCASSSARLGAQETQYFGPGTRLLVL.

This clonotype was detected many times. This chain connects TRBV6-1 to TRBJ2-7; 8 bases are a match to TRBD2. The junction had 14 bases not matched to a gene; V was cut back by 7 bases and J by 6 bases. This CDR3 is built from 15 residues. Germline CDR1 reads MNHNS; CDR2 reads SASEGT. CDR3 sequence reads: CASIGSGSPHREQYF. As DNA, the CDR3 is TGTGCCAGCATCGGGAGCGGGAGTCCTCACCGCGAGCAGTACTTC.

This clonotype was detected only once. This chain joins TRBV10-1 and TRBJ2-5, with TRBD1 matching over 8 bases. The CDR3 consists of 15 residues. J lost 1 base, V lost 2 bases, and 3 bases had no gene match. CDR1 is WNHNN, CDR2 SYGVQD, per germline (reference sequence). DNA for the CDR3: TGCGCCAGCAGTGAGACTGACAGGGGCCAAGAGACCCAGTACTTC. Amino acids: CASSETDRGQETQYF.

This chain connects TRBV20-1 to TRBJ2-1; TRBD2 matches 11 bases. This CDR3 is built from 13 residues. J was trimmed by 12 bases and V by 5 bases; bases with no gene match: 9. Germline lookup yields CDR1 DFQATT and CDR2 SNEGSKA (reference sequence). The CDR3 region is CSAGPGLAVWQFF. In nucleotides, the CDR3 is TGCAGTGCTGGGCCGGGACTAGCGGTGTGGCAGTTCTTC.

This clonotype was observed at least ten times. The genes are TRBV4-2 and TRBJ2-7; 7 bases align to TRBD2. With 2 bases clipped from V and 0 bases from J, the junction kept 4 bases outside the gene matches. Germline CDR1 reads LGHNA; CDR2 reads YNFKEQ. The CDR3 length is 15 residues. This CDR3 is CASSQRSGNSYEQYF. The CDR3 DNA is TGTGCCAGCAGCCAACGGAGCGGGAACTCCTACGAGCAGTACTTC.

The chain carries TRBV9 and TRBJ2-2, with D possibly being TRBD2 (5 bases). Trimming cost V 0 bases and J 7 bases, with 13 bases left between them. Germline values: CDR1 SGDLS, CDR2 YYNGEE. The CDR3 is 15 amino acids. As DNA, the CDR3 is TGTGCCAGCAGCGTAGGGCAGATCGGGAACGGGGAGCTGTTTTTT. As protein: CASSVGQIGNGELFF. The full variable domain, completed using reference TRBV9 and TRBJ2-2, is DSGVTQTPKHLITATGQRVTLRCSPRSGDLSVYWYQQSLDQGLQFLIQYYNGEERAKGNILERFSAQQFPDLHSELNLSSLELGDSALYFCASSVGQIGNGELFFGEGSRLTVL.

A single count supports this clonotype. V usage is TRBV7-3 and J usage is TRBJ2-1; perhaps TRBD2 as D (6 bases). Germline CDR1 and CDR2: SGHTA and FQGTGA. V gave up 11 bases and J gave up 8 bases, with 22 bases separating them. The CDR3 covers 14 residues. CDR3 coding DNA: TGTGCCTGGGGGGACTCCCCGGGAGTGGATGAGCAGTTCTTC. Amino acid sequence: CAWGDSPGVDEQFF.

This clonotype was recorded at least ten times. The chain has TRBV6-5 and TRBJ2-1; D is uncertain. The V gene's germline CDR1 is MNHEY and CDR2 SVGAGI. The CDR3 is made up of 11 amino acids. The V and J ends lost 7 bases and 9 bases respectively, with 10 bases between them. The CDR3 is CASKVSGEQFF. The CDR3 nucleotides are TGTGCCAGCAAGGTGTCGGGTGAGCAGTTCTTC.

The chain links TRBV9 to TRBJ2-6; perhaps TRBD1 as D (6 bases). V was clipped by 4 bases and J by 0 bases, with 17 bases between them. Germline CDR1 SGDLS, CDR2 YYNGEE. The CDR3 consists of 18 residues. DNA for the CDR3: TGTGCCAGCAGCTTCTCGCAGGGGATATTCTCTGGGGCCAACGTCCTGACTTTC. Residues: CASSFSQGIFSGANVLTF.

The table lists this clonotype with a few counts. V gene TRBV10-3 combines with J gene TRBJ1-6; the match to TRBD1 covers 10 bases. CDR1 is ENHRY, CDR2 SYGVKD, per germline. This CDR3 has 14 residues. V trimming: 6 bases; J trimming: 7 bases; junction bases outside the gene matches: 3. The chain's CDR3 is CAISPGQGNSPLHF. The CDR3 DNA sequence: TGTGCCATCAGCCCGGGACAGGGGAATTCACCCCTCCACTTT.

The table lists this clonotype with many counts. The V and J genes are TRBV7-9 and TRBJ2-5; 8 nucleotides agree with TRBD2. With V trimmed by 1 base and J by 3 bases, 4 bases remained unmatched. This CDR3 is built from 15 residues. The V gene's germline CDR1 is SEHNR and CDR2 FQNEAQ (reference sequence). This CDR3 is CASSLDRAGEETQYF. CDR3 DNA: TGTGCCAGCAGCTTAGATAGAGCGGGAGAAGAGACCCAGTACTTC.

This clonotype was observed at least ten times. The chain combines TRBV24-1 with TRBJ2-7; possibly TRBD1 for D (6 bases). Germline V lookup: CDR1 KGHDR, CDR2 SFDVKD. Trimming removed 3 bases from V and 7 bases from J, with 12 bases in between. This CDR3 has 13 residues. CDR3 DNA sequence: TGTGCCACCAGTGATGTTTCAGGGGTTGAGCAGTACTTC. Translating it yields CATSDVSGVEQYF.

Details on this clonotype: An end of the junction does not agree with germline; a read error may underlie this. This CDR3 reads CSASPPTSGDQEAQYF. The CDR3 nucleotides are TGCAGTGCTAGCCCCCCGACTAGCGGGGACCAAGAGGCCCAGTACTTC. The chain uses TRBV20-1 and TRBJ2-5; 11 nucleotides align to TRBD2. This CDR3 contains 16 residues. CDR1 is DFQATT, CDR2 SNEGSKA, per germline (reference sequence).

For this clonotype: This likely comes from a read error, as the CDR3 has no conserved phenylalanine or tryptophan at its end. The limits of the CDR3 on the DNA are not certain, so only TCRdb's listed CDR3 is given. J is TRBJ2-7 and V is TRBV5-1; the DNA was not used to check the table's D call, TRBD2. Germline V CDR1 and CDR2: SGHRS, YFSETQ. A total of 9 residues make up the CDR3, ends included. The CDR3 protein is CASSYGLAG.

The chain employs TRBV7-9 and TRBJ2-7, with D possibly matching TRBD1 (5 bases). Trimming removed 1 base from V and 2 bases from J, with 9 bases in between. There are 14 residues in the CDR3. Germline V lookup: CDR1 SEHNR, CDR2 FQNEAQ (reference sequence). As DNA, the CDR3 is TGTGCCAGCAGCTTAGTTGGGGCCCCCTACGAGCAGTACTTC. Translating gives CASSLVGAPYEQYF.

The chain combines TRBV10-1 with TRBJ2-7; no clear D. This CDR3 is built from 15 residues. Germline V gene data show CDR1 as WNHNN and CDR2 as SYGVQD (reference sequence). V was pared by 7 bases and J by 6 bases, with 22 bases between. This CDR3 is CASTDSGTEVREQYF. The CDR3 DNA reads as TGCGCCAGCACCGACTCGGGCACAGAAGTCCGCGAGCAGTACTTC.

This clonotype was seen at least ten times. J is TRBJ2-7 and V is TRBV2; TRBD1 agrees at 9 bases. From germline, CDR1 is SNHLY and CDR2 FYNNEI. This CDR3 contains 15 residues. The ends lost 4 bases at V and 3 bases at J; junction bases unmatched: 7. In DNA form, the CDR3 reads TGTGCCAGCAGTGTTGCCGGGACAGGGAACTACGAGCAGTACTTC. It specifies CASSVAGTGNYEQYF. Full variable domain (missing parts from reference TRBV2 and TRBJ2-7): EPEVTQTPSHQVTQMGQEVILRCVPISNHLYFYWYRQILGQKVEFLVSFYNNEISEKSEIFDDQFSVERPDGSNFTLKIRSTKLEDSAMYFCASSVAGTGNYEQYFGPGTRLTVT.

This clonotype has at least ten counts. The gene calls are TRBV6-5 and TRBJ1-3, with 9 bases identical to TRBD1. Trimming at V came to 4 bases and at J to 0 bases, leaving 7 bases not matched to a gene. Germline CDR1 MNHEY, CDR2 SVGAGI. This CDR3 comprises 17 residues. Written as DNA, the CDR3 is TGTGCCAGCAGTTCCGGACAGGGGCATTACTCTGGAAACACCATATATTTT. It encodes CASSSGQGHYSGNTIYF.

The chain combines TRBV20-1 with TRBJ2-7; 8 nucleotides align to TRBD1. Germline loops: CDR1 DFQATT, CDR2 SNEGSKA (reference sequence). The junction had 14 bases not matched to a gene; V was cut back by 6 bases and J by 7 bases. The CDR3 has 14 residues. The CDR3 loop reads CSALSRTGFGEQYF. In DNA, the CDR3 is TGCAGTGCCCTCAGCCGGACAGGGTTTGGTGAGCAGTACTTC.

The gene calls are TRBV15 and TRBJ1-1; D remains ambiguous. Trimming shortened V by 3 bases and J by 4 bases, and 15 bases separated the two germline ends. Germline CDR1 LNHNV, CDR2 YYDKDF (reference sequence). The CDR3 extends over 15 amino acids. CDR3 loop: CATSSPPGRVTEAFF. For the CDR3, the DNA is TGTGCCACCAGCAGTCCCCCGGGGAGGGTCACTGAAGCTTTCTTT.

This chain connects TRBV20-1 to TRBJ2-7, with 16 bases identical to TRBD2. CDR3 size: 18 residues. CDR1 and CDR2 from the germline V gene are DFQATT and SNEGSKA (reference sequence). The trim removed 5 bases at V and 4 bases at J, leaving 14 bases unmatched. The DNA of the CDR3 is TGCAGTGCTTTTATCACACCGGGACTAGCGGGGGGGCCTTACGAGCAGTACTTC. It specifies CSAFITPGLAGGPYEQYF.